This is a list of T cell receptor beta chains from one sample in a study of early stage breast cancer tumors. Assay: immunoSEQ multiplex PCR; the TCRdb copy retains only in-frame clones and omits some. The sample consists of some 10,000 clones, around 60% of them appearing once. Sequencing used breast tumor tissue. The receptors were gathered from a person aged 60 to 70 with breast cancer. The CDR3 runs from the conserved cysteine through the conserved F or W. D genes are given only for firm matches. Size is stated for part of the rows, as once, few or many counts, or as a class when the clone is expanded.

V gene	J gene	D gene	clone size	CDR3 protein	CDR3 DNA
TRBV7-9	TRBJ2-7	TRBD1	-	CASSSQGYEQYF	TGTGCCAGCAGCTCACAGGGGTACGAGCAGTACTTC
TRBV2	TRBJ1-4	-	-	CASTLKDGEKLFF	TGTGCCAGCACCTTGAAGGACGGTGAAAAACTGTTTTTT
TRBV7-9	TRBJ1-2	-	-	CASSFLGTLNYGYTF	TGTGCCAGCAGCTTTCTCGGGACCTTGAACTATGGCTACACCTTC
TRBV23-1	TRBJ2-3	TRBD1	once	CASSHGQDTTDTQYF	TGCGCCAGCAGCCACGGACAGGATACCACAGATACGCAGTATTTT
TRBV19	TRBJ2-2	-	once	CASPKNLSRPDTGELFF	TGTGCCAGTCCTAAGAACCTGAGTCGGCCCGACACCGGGGAGCTGTTTTTT
TRBV4-2	TRBJ2-3	TRBD1	-	CASSPKPGTESTDTQYF	TGTGCCAGCAGCCCCAAGCCCGGGACAGAGAGCACAGATACGCAGTATTTT
TRBV5-1	TRBJ1-6	-	-	CASRWRGTYNSPLHF	TGCGCCAGCAGGTGGAGGGGCACCTATAATTCACCCCTCCACTTT
TRBV7-8	TRBJ2-3	TRBD2	few	CASSRSGRVTTDTQYF	TGTGCCAGCAGCAGAAGCGGGAGGGTTACCACAGATACGCAGTATTTT
TRBV2	TRBJ2-2	-	-	CASTPQASRTGELFF	TGTGCCAGCACCCCCCAGGCCTCGCGCACCGGGGAGCTGTTTTTT
TRBV27	TRBJ2-1	-	-	CASSRYSNDNEQFF	TGTGCCAGCAGTCGCTACAGCAACGACAATGAGCAGTTCTTC
TRBV7-8	TRBJ1-1	-	few	CASSLEGRVATEAFF	TGTGCCAGCAGCTTAGAGGGGAGGGTAGCCACTGAAGCTTTCTTT
TRBV7-2	TRBJ2-1	-	-	CASSFSRGSPPHEQFF	TGTGCCAGCAGCTTCTCGAGGGGGAGCCCCCCCCATGAGCAGTTCTTC
TRBV15	TRBJ2-1	-	once	CATRTLLGPSDEQFF	TGTGCCACCAGAACTTTACTGGGGCCGTCGGATGAGCAGTTCTTC
TRBV7-2	TRBJ1-1	-	once	CASSFGQRSDEAFF	TGTGCCAGCAGCTTCGGACAGAGATCTGATGAAGCTTTCTTT
TRBV5-6	TRBJ2-3	-	-	CASSLLARGDLDTQYF	TGTGCCAGCAGCTTACTGGCTCGGGGAGATCTGGATACGCAGTATTTT
TRBV28	TRBJ2-1	-	-	CASSFWGNEQFF	TGTGCCAGCAGTTTTTGGGGTAATGAGCAGTTCTTC
TRBV7-2	TRBJ2-5	-	-	CASSLIGKTQYF	TGTGCCAGCAGCCTCATAGGAAAGACCCAGTACTTC
TRBV28	TRBJ2-5	TRBD1	-	CASSGQGAGETQYF	TGTGCCAGCAGTGGACAGGGGGCAGGGGAGACCCAGTACTTC
TRBV18	TRBJ1-2	-	medium-sized	CASSPPTESYGYTF	TGTGCCAGCTCACCACCGACAGAGAGCTATGGCTACACCTTC
TRBV6-9	TRBJ2-1	-	-	CASRDDRRSNSYNEQFF	TGTGCCAGCAGGGACGACCGACGCTCCAACTCCTACAATGAGCAGTTCTTC
TRBV2	TRBJ1-2	TRBD1	-	CASREDRGNYGYTF	TGTGCCAGCAGGGAGGACAGGGGTAACTATGGCTACACCTTC
TRBV6-5	TRBJ2-7	-	-	CASTVGDGYEQYF	TGTGCCAGCACTGTGGGTGACGGATACGAGCAGTACTTC
TRBV5-8	TRBJ1-1	-	few	CASSSGRGQGMNTEAFF	TGTGCCAGCAGCTCTGGGAGGGGTCAGGGGATGAACACTGAAGCTTTCTTT
TRBV4-2	TRBJ2-5	-	once	CASSQDPSGTYQETQYF	TGTGCCAGCAGCCAAGATCCGTCTGGGACGTACCAAGAGACCCAGTACTTC
TRBV9	TRBJ1-2	-	-	CASSVSGLNYGYTF	TGTGCCAGCAGCGTATCGGGGCTTAACTATGGCTACACCTTC
TRBV5-4	TRBJ1-2	-	-	CASSLDGYGYTF	TGTGCCAGCAGCCTGGACGGCTATGGCTACACCTTC
TRBV6-4	TRBJ1-1	-	-	CASSGGTENTEAFF	TGTGCCAGCAGTGGGGGAACAGAGAACACTGAAGCTTTCTTT
TRBV14	TRBJ1-2	TRBD1	-	CASSQDRGYGYTF	TGTGCCAGCAGCCAGGACAGGGGCTATGGCTACACCTTC
TRBV5-5	TRBJ2-3	TRBD2	-	CASRHFGTSGYTDTQYF	TGTGCCAGCAGACATTTTGGGACTAGCGGATACACAGATACGCAGTATTTT
TRBV6-1	TRBJ1-5	-	-	CAISESMAGVASGQHF	TGTGCCATCAGTGAGTCGATGGCAGGGGTCGCCTCAGGCCAGCATTTT
TRBV28	TRBJ1-1	-	-	CASRGPRTPMNTEAFF	TGTGCCAGCAGGGGGCCCCGGACACCCATGAACACTGAAGCTTTCTTT
TRBV5-1	TRBJ1-2	TRBD1	-	CASSPGQDFYGYTF	TGCGCCAGCAGCCCCGGACAGGACTTCTATGGCTACACCTTC
TRBV5-1	TRBJ2-1	-	few	CASSPSTGLNEQFF	TGCGCCAGCAGCCCATCAACAGGGCTGAATGAGCAGTTCTTC
TRBV30	TRBJ1-1	-	few	CAWSVPRHTEAFF	TGTGCCTGGAGTGTTCCAAGGCACACTGAAGCTTTCTTT
TRBV30	TRBJ2-1	TRBD2	-	CAWGLAGGYVEQFF	TGTGCCTGGGGACTAGCGGGGGGGTATGTTGAGCAGTTCTTC
TRBV5-1	TRBJ2-5	TRBD2	few	CASSPTSGGVRQETQYF	TGCGCCAGCAGCCCCACTAGCGGGGGGGTACGGCAAGAGACCCAGTACTTC